These 22 T cell receptor beta chains share one sample of origin, sequenced in a study of identical twins. TCRdb ran MiXCR on the 5' RACE reads and lists one entry per CDR3 protein. The sample holds 500,000 to 650,000 distinct CDR3 sequences; about 22% are singletons and the top ten take approximately 0.52%. The sample was also reused in another study, on yellow fever vaccine responses in identical twins.

Sequenced material: CD4+ T cells sorted from blood. Receptors were obtained from a woman under 30 in good health.

A few counts support this clonotype. The rearrangement links TRBV7-8 to TRBJ1-1; unclear D gene. Per the germline V gene, CDR1 is SGHVS and CDR2 is FQNEAQ. V was trimmed by 1 base and J by 4 bases, leaving 13 bases between them. The CDR3 runs to 15 residues. The CDR3 sequence: CASSLGGPRGTEAFF. DNA for the CDR3: TGTGCCAGCAGCTTAGGCGGGCCCCGGGGCACTGAAGCTTTCTTT.

CDR3 loop: CASSRETNTEAFF. In DNA, the CDR3 is TGTGCCAGCAGTAGAGAGACGAACACTGAAGCTTTCTTT. The V call is TRBV7-9, the J call TRBJ1-1, with D unclear. The ends were cut back, 6 bases at V and 1 base at J, with 9 bases in the middle. Germline assignment: CDR1 SEHNR and CDR2 FQNEAQ (reference sequence). The CDR3 totals 13 residues.

In its sample, this clonotype was seen a few times. The chain links TRBV18 to TRBJ2-1; D perhaps matches TRBD1 (5 bases). Germline CDR1 is KGHSH and CDR2 is LQKENI. The CDR3 extends over 17 amino acids. V was cut by 3 bases and J by 0 bases, with 15 bases left in between. In nucleotides, the CDR3 is TGTGCCAGCTCACCTCCGACAGCCCCAAGCTCCTACAATGAGCAGTTCTTC. It codes for CASSPPTAPSSYNEQFF.

The chain carries TRBV7-8 and TRBJ2-3; 7 nucleotides agree with TRBD2. The V gene's germline CDR1 is SGHVS and CDR2 FQNEAQ. This CDR3 is built from 12 residues. This CDR3 is CGSSGSTDTQYF. CDR3 nucleotide sequence: TGTGGGAGTAGCGGGAGCACAGATACGCAGTATTTT.

The V and J genes are TRBV20-1 and TRBJ2-1; no definite D call. Germline loops: CDR1 DFQATT, CDR2 SNEGSKA (reference sequence). CDR3 length equals 14 residues. V gave up 3 bases and J gave up 2 bases, with 11 bases separating them. The CDR3 here is CSASGPIAYNEQFF. CDR3 nucleotide sequence: TGCAGTGCTAGTGGGCCTATCGCCTACAATGAGCAGTTCTTC.

The V and J genes are TRBV12-3 or TRBV12-4 and TRBJ2-5, with D possibly being TRBD2 (6 bases). The CDR3 has 14 amino acids. The V and J ends lost 1 base and 10 bases respectively, with 16 bases between them. This CDR3 is CASSLGGPPRDQYF. In nucleotides, the CDR3 is TGTGCCAGCAGTTTAGGGGGACCGCCGCGGGACCAGTACTTC.

The chain couples TRBV27 to TRBJ2-7; D is perhaps TRBD1 (6 bases). Germline V gene sequence: CDR1 MNHEY, CDR2 SMNVEV (reference sequence). The CDR3 has 15 residues. V lost 6 bases and J 0 bases, leaving 15 bases between the germline ends. The CDR3 loop is CASSPGGRISYEQYF. For the CDR3, the DNA is TGTGCCAGCAGCCCTGGGGGCAGGATCTCCTACGAGCAGTACTTC.

The sample holds a few counts of this clonotype. V and J are TRBV7-9 and TRBJ2-1; 11 nucleotides agree with TRBD2. This CDR3 has 17 residues. V trimming: 5 bases; J trimming: 4 bases; junction bases outside the gene matches: 10. Germline-derived CDR1 and CDR2 are SEHNR and FQNEAQ (reference sequence). The CDR3, as DNA: TGTGCCAGCAGCCCGTACGGGACTAGCGGATCTTACAATGAGCAGTTCTTC. Residues: CASSPYGTSGSYNEQFF.

This chain connects TRBV12-3 or TRBV12-4 to TRBJ2-7; 8 nucleotides align to TRBD1. Trimming removed 5 bases from V and 0 bases from J; junction bases left unmatched: 6. CDR3 size: 15 residues. In DNA form, the CDR3 reads TGTGCCAGCAGTCTGGCGGACAGGGACTCCTACGAGCAGTACTTC. It encodes CASSLADRDSYEQYF.

This clonotype was seen more than once but under ten times. The chain couples TRBV9 to TRBJ2-2, with D hard to call. The V gene lost 0 bases and the J gene lost 5 bases, with 14 bases spanning the gap. From germline, CDR1 is SGDLS and CDR2 YYNGEE. The CDR3 sequence is 16 residues long. In DNA, the CDR3 is TGTGCCAGCAGCGTAGACGGCAGAATGGTGACCGGGGAGCTGTTTTTT. Amino acid sequence: CASSVDGRMVTGELFF.

V gene TRBV5-1 combines with J gene TRBJ1-2; 9 bases map to TRBD1. With V trimmed by 0 bases and J by 8 bases, 5 bases remained unmatched. CDR3 size: 14 residues. From germline, CDR1 is SGHRS and CDR2 YFSETQ. Written as DNA, the CDR3 is TGCGCCAGCAGCTTGGAGGGGACAGGGACCGGCTACACCTTC. It is translated as CASSLEGTGTGYTF.

The chain couples TRBV9 to TRBJ2-3; tentative D call: TRBD2 (6 bases). CDR1 is SGDLS and CDR2 is YYNGEE in the germline V gene. V dropped 5 bases and J dropped 1 base, with 14 bases sitting between them. The CDR3 sequence is 15 residues long. CDR3 region: CASSSRRGGTDTQYF. The CDR3 nucleotides are TGTGCCAGCAGTTCCCGGCGGGGAGGCACAGATACGCAGTATTTT.

V gene TRBV29-1 combines with J gene TRBJ1-5; the D is unclear. The CDR3 length is 13 residues. In germline, CDR1 is SQVTM, CDR2 ANQGSEA. V lost 0 bases, J lost 6 bases, and 9 bases lay in between. CDR3 protein: CSVEDRPGQPQHF. Here the CDR3 DNA reads TGCAGCGTTGAAGATCGTCCAGGTCAGCCCCAGCATTTT.

This clonotype was seen a few times. The chain employs TRBV29-1 and TRBJ1-3; tentatively, D is TRBD1 (5 bases). Germline V gives CDR1 SQVTM, CDR2 ANQGSEA. V dropped 3 bases and J dropped 1 base, with 7 bases sitting between them. This CDR3 has 13 amino acids. The CDR3 sequence: CSVETDSGNTIYF. DNA of the CDR3: TGCAGCGTTGAGACAGATTCTGGAAACACCATATATTTT. Based on the CDR3 plus reference TRBV29-1 and TRBJ1-3, the full variable domain is SAVISQKPSRDICQRGTSLTIQCQVDSQVTMMFWYRQQPGQSLTLIATANQGSEATYESGFVIDKFPISRPNLTFSTLTVSNMSPEDSSIYLCSVETDSGNTIYFGEGSWLTVV.

This clonotype showed up just a few times. The CDR3 region has the DNA TGCGCCAGCAGCCAAGTACTCCTAGCGGGGGGCTCCACAGATACGCAGTATTTT. It translates to CASSQVLLAGGSTDTQYF. V gene TRBV4-1 combines with J gene TRBJ2-3; 11 positions agree with TRBD2. V lost 1 base to trimming and J lost 2 bases; unmatched junction nucleotides: 8. CDR3 size: 18 residues. Germline loops: CDR1 MGHRA, CDR2 YSYEKL.

There are a few counts of this clonotype. The chain links TRBV5-1 to TRBJ2-1, with D possibly matching TRBD2 (6 bases). V was shortened by 2 bases and J by 6 bases, with 12 bases between the two germline ends. The CDR3 runs 14 residues. Germline V gene sequence: CDR1 SGHRS, CDR2 YFSETQ. The CDR3 sequence: CASSFPTGGNEQFF. The CDR3 DNA reads TGCGCCAGCAGCTTCCCGACCGGGGGCAATGAGCAGTTCTTC.

The V call is TRBV20-1, the J call TRBJ1-2; 10 bases agree with TRBD1. Germline V lookup: CDR1 DFQATT, CDR2 SNEGSKA (reference sequence). The CDR3 totals 14 residues. The trim removed 5 bases at V and 8 bases at J, leaving 11 bases unmatched. In DNA form, the CDR3 reads TGCAGTGCTGTAAACCCGACAGGGGGCAGGGGCTACACCTTC. Protein sequence: CSAVNPTGGRGYTF.

There are a few counts of this clonotype. V usage is TRBV6-1 and J usage is TRBJ2-1; 7 bases are shared with TRBD1. The germline gives CDR1 MNHNS, CDR2 SASEGT. With 5 bases clipped from V and 5 bases from J, the junction kept 12 bases outside the gene matches. The CDR3 loop spans 16 amino acids. The CDR3 sequence is CASSPPMLGQHNEQFF. The CDR3 DNA is TGTGCCAGCAGTCCTCCCATGCTGGGACAGCACAATGAGCAGTTCTTC.

The chain links TRBV7-6 to TRBJ2-3; 11 nucleotides align to TRBD2. V gave up 5 bases and J gave up 2 bases; unmatched junction bases: 9. Germline CDR1 is SGHVS and CDR2 is FNYEAQ. CDR3 length: 17 residues. The CDR3 protein is CASSLRRLAGPTDTQYF. In nucleotides, the CDR3 is TGTGCCAGCAGCCTACGACGACTAGCGGGACCCACAGATACGCAGTATTTT.

This clonotype appeared a few times. This chain links TRBV7-3 with TRBJ2-1; no reliable D call. Trimming left V 4 bases short and J 3 bases short, with 10 bases between. The germline CDR1 and CDR2 sequences are SGHTA and FQGTGA. This CDR3 region has 14 residues. CDR3 nucleotides: TGTGCCAGCAGCTCCCAGCCAAGCTACAATGAGCAGTTCTTC. Encoded protein: CASSSQPSYNEQFF.

The V call is TRBV7-7, the J call TRBJ2-7; TRBD1 aligns across 9 bases. Germline assignment: CDR1 SSHAT and CDR2 FNYEAQ (reference sequence). Trimming cost V 1 base and J 6 bases; bases outside gene matches: 4. The CDR3 runs 14 residues. The CDR3 here is CASSLVDRGSEQYF. CDR3 DNA sequence: TGTGCCAGCAGCTTAGTGGACAGGGGATCCGAGCAGTACTTC.

The CDR3 loop reads CSASTGGYDGYTF. The CDR3 bases are TGCAGTGCTAGTACAGGGGGCTACGATGGCTACACCTTC. This rearrangement joins TRBV20-1 to TRBJ1-2, with 9 nucleotides matching TRBD1. CDR1 DFQATT and CDR2 SNEGSKA come from the germline V gene (reference sequence). The V gene end was trimmed by 3 bases and the J gene end by 6 bases; junction bases not matched to a gene: 5. This CDR3 has 13 amino acids.